Below, one T cell receptor beta chain is given with its context. Its specific antigen is unknown. No much larger clonotype is one base removed from it; base qualities were not supplied. This sample was taken from a study of blood T cell repertoires in COVID-19 (dated by TCRdb to 2019 to 2021). Study-wide context: Samples from collaborators originated in the United States, Italy and Spain and spanned both the acute and convalescent phases of COVID-19. Subjects who had been exposed to COVID-19, were actively infected with it, or had recovered from it provided the deeply sampled blood TCRbeta repertoires that made up the dataset. A freely available public database, intended as a resource for researchers studying the immune response to SARS-CoV-2, is where the repertoires were released. The prospective study material was composed of cDNA or gDNA derived from T cells, B-cell-depleted T cells, or PBMCs. Where HLA class I and class II types were available, the types were taken from metadata supplied by the sample provider, not from assay-based typing. Samples came from the ongoing ImmuneRACE study (first 160 participants) plus 1,254 subjects from 6 global collaborators. Sample metadata almost always included a de-identified subject ID, COVID-19 status, age in years and sex. General study outcomes and caveats: The quantity of clinical and demographic metadata differed by source and by participant and was supplied without curation.

Each collaborating institution followed its own protocols to collect whole blood in K2EDTA tubes. Collaborator samples were shipped for TCRbeta analysis as frozen whole blood, isolated PBMCs, or DNA extracted from either sample type. Including cysteine and phenylalanine, the CDR3 has 13 amino acids. The DNA shown is the 39-base CDR3, in frame from base 1. Via the germline V gene, CDR1 is SGHRS and CDR2 YFSETQ. The V end gives up 8 bases and the J end 2 bases, leaving 4 bases in the junction not matched to a gene. TCRbeta CDR3 regions were amplified from genomic DNA by means of the immunoSEQ Assay, a bias-controlled multiplex PCR. From the authors' description of their analysis: The number of nucleated cells in each sample was estimated by amplification of reference gene primers within the assay. Sequence reads were collapsed and filtered to measure the absolute abundance of every unique TCRbeta CDR3 rearrangement. For each sample, productive Simpson clonality was calculated by taking the square root of Simpson's diversity index across productive rearrangements. The table was pulled from immuneACCESS by TCRdb, which kept in-frame rearrangements only. Such tables lose some clones; where checked, under half of the loss comes from unresolved V genes, and the rest has no known cause. The V and J calls and clone size are taken from that table; D and trimming were inferred from the DNA. For this sample the table gives approximately 97,000 clones, of which 91% were detected only once. The ten biggest clones cover about 4% of the sample.

Sequencing was carried out using peripheral blood. The receptor comes from a man younger than 35 with acute or convalescent COVID-19. The rearranged segments are TRBV5-1 and TRBJ2-1; TRBD1 fits 7 bases in the junction. The CDR3 region reads CARAQGAYNEQFF. The DNA sequence follows: TGCGCCAGAGCGCAGGGGGCCTACAATGAGCAGTTCTTC.